This entry lists 30 T cell receptor beta chains sequenced from one sample in a study of cytomegalovirus exposure and HLA in healthy donors (dated by TCRdb to the late 2010s). The library was produced with the immunoSEQ multiplex PCR assay. For the multiplex PCR, a mixture combining 60 forward primers for TCR Vbeta segments and 13 reverse primers for TCR Jbeta segments was used. TCRdb took over this immuneACCESS table, retaining in-frame rearrangements with V and J assigned. Such tables are incomplete; in checked studies, under half of the missing clones stem from an unresolved V gene, and the remainder is unexplained. The sample records over 150,000 clones, roughly three quarters of which are singletons. The top ten clonotypes cover roughly 13% of the sample. The specimen was PBMCs. These receptors all stem from a man aged 25 to 45 in good health and CMV-seropositive.

V is TRBV28 and J is TRBJ1-3; 7 positions agree with TRBD1. V lost 4 bases and J lost 2; bases outside the gene matches: 5. This CDR3 comprises 15 residues. CDR1 is MDHEN, CDR2 SYDVKM, per germline. The CDR3 sequence is CASSSRGLAGNTIYF. Written as DNA, the CDR3 is TGTGCCAGCAGTTCGAGGGGGCTAGCTGGAAACACCATATATTTT.

This rearrangement joins TRBV4-2 to TRBJ2-7; maybe TRBD2 (6 bases). Trimming stripped 0 bases from V and 4 bases from J, with 13 bases between. The CDR3 is 15 amino acids. The germline V gene has CDR1 LGHNA and CDR2 YNFKEQ. CDR3 bases: TGTGCCAGCAGCCAAGAGGAGGGTTGGATATACGAGCAGTACTTC. As protein: CASSQEEGWIYEQYF.

The chain links TRBV28 to TRBJ2-1; 10 positions agree with TRBD1. V lost 7 bases and J lost 5; bases outside the gene matches: 11. CDR3 length: 16 amino acids. From germline, CDR1 is MDHEN and CDR2 SYDVKM. Here the CDR3 reads CASTMGGQGRNNEQFF. Here the CDR3 DNA reads TGTGCCAGCACCATGGGGGGACAGGGGAGGAACAATGAGCAGTTCTTC.

The chain employs TRBV4-2 and TRBJ2-7; TRBD2 matches 7 bases. Germline V gene data show CDR1 as LGHNA and CDR2 as YNFKEQ. The V segment lost 0 bases and the J segment 5 bases; nucleotides outside the gene matches: 10. This CDR3 has 16 amino acids. The CDR3 region has the DNA TGTGCCAGCAGCCAAGACTCCAAGCGGGAAGGGGACGAGCAGTACTTC. It translates to CASSQDSKREGDEQYF.

The chain links TRBV13 to TRBJ2-1, with 14 bases matching TRBD2. The J segment lost 3 bases and the V segment lost 1 base, leaving 11 bases of the junction unmatched. The CDR3 runs 20 residues. Germline CDR1 is PRHDT and CDR2 is FYEKMQ (reference sequence). Written as DNA, the CDR3 is TGTGCCAGCAGCTTAGACCTTCGACTAGCGGGAGGGCCGAACTACAATGAGCAGTTCTTC. Translating gives CASSLDLRLAGGPNYNEQFF.

The gene calls are TRBV9 and TRBJ1-3; 10 bases are a match to TRBD1. Germline V gives CDR1 SGDLS, CDR2 YYNGEE. With 2 bases clipped from V and 4 bases from J, the junction kept 9 bases outside the gene matches. The CDR3 totals 17 residues. The CDR3 region is CASSVTGGLQQGNTIYF. The CDR3 DNA follows: TGTGCCAGCAGCGTGACAGGGGGCCTCCAACAAGGAAACACCATATATTTT.

V gene TRBV6-1 combines with J gene TRBJ1-5, with D unclear. Trimming shortened V by 6 bases and J by 0 bases, and 6 bases separated the two germline ends. Germline V gives CDR1 MNHNS, CDR2 SASEGT. The CDR3 is 13 amino acids. CDR3 DNA sequence: TGTGCCAGCAGGAGGGATAGCAATCAGCCCCAGCATTTT. Translating it yields CASRRDSNQPQHF.

The chain recombines TRBV7-8 with TRBJ2-7, with unresolved D. Germline assignment: CDR1 SGHVS and CDR2 FQNEAQ. The V and J ends lost 0 bases and 6 bases respectively, with 9 bases between them. The CDR3 is 13 residues long. CDR3 DNA sequence: TGTGCCAGCAGCTTAGCTAGTTACGGCGAGCAGTACTTC. This sequence encodes CASSLASYGEQYF.

This rearrangement joins TRBV7-3 to TRBJ1-1, with D unresolved. Trimming removed 6 bases at V and 2 bases at J, with 10 bases between. The CDR3 is made up of 13 amino acids. Germline V lookup: CDR1 SGHTA, CDR2 FQGTGA. The CDR3 DNA is TGTGCCAGCAGTACTCCTAGTAACACTGAAGCTTTCTTT. This sequence encodes CASSTPSNTEAFF.

The chain joins TRBV7-2 to TRBJ2-5, with 10 bases aligning to TRBD2. Unmatched junction bases numbered 1, after V lost 3 bases and J lost 0 bases. CDR3 length: 15 residues. Germline V lookup: CDR1 SGHTA, CDR2 FQGNSA. Here the CDR3 DNA reads TGTGCCAGCAGCTTGACTAGCGGGTACCAAGAGACCCAGTACTTC. It yields the protein CASSLTSGYQETQYF.

V usage is TRBV7-8 and J usage is TRBJ2-4; the match to TRBD1 covers 7 bases. V lost 4 bases to trimming and J lost 15 bases; unmatched junction nucleotides: 9. The CDR3 extends over 12 amino acids. Germline loops: CDR1 SGHVS, CDR2 FQNEAQ. For the CDR3, the DNA is TGTGCCAGCAGCTGGGACAGTCGAATTTGGTACTTC. Translation gives CASSWDSRIWYF.

This chain links TRBV7-3 with TRBJ1-1; D may be TRBD1 (5 bases). Germline V gene data show CDR1 as SGHTA and CDR2 as FQGTGA. Trimming shortened V by 1 base and J by 1 base, and 13 bases separated the two germline ends. This CDR3 region has 16 residues. The DNA for the CDR3 is TGTGCCAGCAGCTTAAATTTTAGGGGTTCGAACACTGAAGCTTTCTTT. Amino acids: CASSLNFRGSNTEAFF.

The chain links TRBV15 to TRBJ2-7; a possible D gene is TRBD2 (6 bases). V lost 4 bases and J 3 bases, leaving 10 bases between the germline ends. Germline loops: CDR1 LNHNV, CDR2 YYDKDF (reference sequence). This CDR3 comprises 13 residues. The DNA for the CDR3 is TGTGCCACCAGCATCGGGAGAGACTACGAGCAGTACTTC. It translates to CATSIGRDYEQYF.

V usage is TRBV5-1 and J usage is TRBJ2-7, with TRBD2 matching 7 bases. The CDR3 has 14 residues. The V gene end was trimmed by 4 bases and the J gene end by 3 bases; junction bases not matched to a gene: 7. The germline V gene has CDR1 SGHRS and CDR2 YFSETQ. For the CDR3, the DNA is TGCGCCAGCAGCAACACGGGGAGGGTCTACGAGCAGTACTTC. It yields the protein CASSNTGRVYEQYF.

The chain carries TRBV4-2 and TRBJ1-4, with 7 bases identical to TRBD1. The CDR3 is 14 amino acids. J lost 8 bases, V lost 4 bases, and 7 bases had no gene match. CDR1 and CDR2 from the germline V gene are LGHNA and YNFKEQ. The CDR3 coding sequence is TGTGCCAGCAGCCCAGACAGGGTATCCGAAAAACTGTTTTTT. This translates into CASSPDRVSEKLFF.

The rearrangement links TRBV9 to TRBJ2-7, with TRBD1 identical over 8 bases. The ends lost 4 bases at V and 5 bases at J; junction bases unmatched: 8. The CDR3 loop spans 14 amino acids. Germline V gene lookup returns CDR1 SGDLS and CDR2 YYNGEE. CDR3 bases: TGTGCCAGCAGCCCCAGACAGGGGATCCACGAGCAGTACTTC. Translating gives CASSPRQGIHEQYF.

The gene calls are TRBV28 and TRBJ1-2, with unresolved D. V was cut by 3 bases and J by 4 bases, with 6 bases left in between. The CDR3 covers 12 residues. Germline V lookup: CDR1 MDHEN, CDR2 SYDVKM. Here the CDR3 reads CASSFNSYGYTF. The CDR3 DNA sequence: TGTGCCAGCAGTTTTAACAGCTATGGCTACACCTTC.

The chain joins TRBV5-1 to TRBJ2-1; 8 positions agree with TRBD2. This CDR3 has 15 amino acids. Trimming removed 2 bases from V and 3 bases from J; junction bases left unmatched: 4. CDR1 SGHRS and CDR2 YFSETQ come from the germline V gene. The CDR3 region has the DNA TGCGCCAGCAGCTTTACGGGACTAGACTACAATGAGCAGTTCTTC. The encoded protein is CASSFTGLDYNEQFF.

This clone was seen a few times. The V and J genes are TRBV7-6 and TRBJ2-5; possibly TRBD2 for D (7 bases). V shed 5 bases and J shed 5 bases, with 21 bases lying between them. CDR3 length: 16 residues. CDR1 is SGHVS and CDR2 is FNYEAQ in the germline V gene. CDR3 coding DNA: TGTGCCAGCAGCCCGGTAGGGGGGGCTGACGTGGAGACCCAGTACTTC. Translated, it gives CASSPVGGADVETQYF.

J is TRBJ1-1 and V is TRBV28; D is possibly TRBD1 (5 bases). The CDR3 is made up of 15 amino acids. V lost 3 bases and J lost 5, with 16 bases in between. Germline loops: CDR1 MDHEN, CDR2 SYDVKM. The CDR3 sequence is CASSLRSGRRTEAFF. The CDR3, as DNA: TGTGCCAGCAGTTTGCGTTCAGGGAGGAGGACTGAAGCTTTCTTT. Filled out from reference TRBV28 and TRBJ1-1, the complete variable domain reads DVKVTQSSRYLVKRTGEKVFLECVQDMDHENMFWYRQDPGLGLRLIYFSYDVKMKEKGDIPEGYSVSREKKERFSLILESASTNQTSMYLCASSLRSGRRTEAFFGQGTRLTVV.

The rearrangement uses TRBV15 and TRBJ1-5; D unclear. Trimming pared 3 bases from V and 5 bases from J, leaving 26 bases between. The CDR3 has 19 amino acids. CDR1 and CDR2 (germline): LNHNV, YYDKDF (reference sequence). The CDR3 protein is CATSSPLQLQVVVDQPQHF. CDR3 coding DNA: TGTGCCACCAGCAGCCCACTACAATTACAAGTAGTCGTAGATCAGCCCCAGCATTTT.

The chain has TRBV28 and TRBJ2-7, with D possibly matching TRBD2 (5 bases). This CDR3 has 12 amino acids. The V gene lost 6 bases and the J gene lost 3 bases, with 9 bases spanning the gap. CDR1 is MDHEN, CDR2 SYDVKM, per germline. The CDR3 reads CASRARGYEQYF. DNA of the CDR3: TGTGCCAGCAGAGCCCGGGGCTACGAGCAGTACTTC.

With regard to this clone: Other DNA sequences of this sample code for an identical CDR3. The chain links TRBV5-4 to TRBJ2-1, with 7 bases identical to TRBD2. Germline assignment: CDR1 SGHNT and CDR2 YYREEE (reference sequence). The CDR3 contains 15 residues. Trimming removed 0 bases from V and 5 bases from J; junction bases left unmatched: 5. CDR3 sequence (DNA): TGTGCCAGCAGCTTGGGAGGTCTAGCGGACAATGAGCAGTTCTTC. Amino acids: CASSLGGLADNEQFF.

The V call is TRBV5-1, the J call TRBJ2-5; D might be TRBD1 (6 bases). Trimming removed 3 bases at V and 5 bases at J, with 14 bases between. Germline CDR1 SGHRS, CDR2 YFSETQ. The CDR3 extends over 14 amino acids. The CDR3 sequence is CASSSAWGPETQYF. CDR3 nucleotides: TGCGCCAGCAGCTCTGCCTGGGGGCCGGAGACCCAGTACTTC.

This clone has only one observation. The V call is TRBV6-5, the J call TRBJ1-1, with D unclear. This CDR3 has 15 amino acids. The germline gives CDR1 MNHEY, CDR2 SVGAGI. The V and J ends lost 2 bases and 1 base respectively, with 11 bases between them. The CDR3 coding sequence is TGTGCCAGCAGTTACCGAGAGAGATGGAACACTGAAGCTTTCTTT. Its translation is CASSYRERWNTEAFF.

V and J are TRBV5-1 and TRBJ2-3; 12 nucleotides agree with TRBD2. CDR3 length: 17 amino acids. V was clipped by 2 bases and J by 2 bases; unmatched bases: 6. Germline V lookup: CDR1 SGHRS, CDR2 YFSETQ. The CDR3 DNA follows: TGCGCCAGCAGCTTTTTAGGACTAGCGGGATCCACAGATACGCAGTATTTT. Its translation: CASSFLGLAGSTDTQYF.

This rearrangement joins TRBV6-1 to TRBJ2-7; 8 bases agree with TRBD1. V gave up 4 bases and J gave up 2 bases; unmatched junction bases: 13. Germline V CDR1 and CDR2: MNHNS, SASEGT. The CDR3 contains 17 residues. CDR3 loop: CASSVRLNRGNTYEQYF. CDR3 nucleotides: TGTGCCAGCAGTGTCCGGCTCAACAGGGGGAATACCTACGAGCAGTACTTC.

This chain links TRBV27 with TRBJ2-7; the D is unclear. Germline CDR1 is MNHEY and CDR2 is SMNVEV (reference sequence). Between the trimmed V and J ends, which lost 3 bases and 5 bases, there was a span of 20 bases. This CDR3 is 16 amino acids long. The CDR3 is CASSFSLRSAQDEQYF. Here the CDR3 DNA reads TGTGCCAGCAGTTTCTCACTCCGCTCAGCCCAGGACGAGCAGTACTTC.

This clone was seen just once. The chain uses TRBV2 and TRBJ1-3; D unresolved. The CDR3 loop spans 13 amino acids. The germline V gene encodes CDR1 SNHLY and CDR2 FYNNEI. V was pared by 7 bases and J by 4 bases, with 11 bases between. CDR3 in DNA: TGTGCCAGCACAGGCGAACCCGGAAACACCATATATTTT. It yields the protein CASTGEPGNTIYF.

The rearrangement links TRBV28 to TRBJ2-5; TRBD1 matches 10 bases. Germline CDR1 MDHEN, CDR2 SYDVKM. The V and J ends lost 3 bases and 4 bases, in that order; junction bases with no gene match: 8. The CDR3 covers 16 residues. In DNA, the CDR3 is TGTGCCAGCAGTTTCGCGACAGGGGGCTTGGGAGAGACCCAGTACTTC. Its protein is CASSFATGGLGETQYF.